The present entry profiles one T cell receptor beta chain with its context. What this receptor recognizes is not known. Base-call qualities are not available, and no considerably larger clone is one nucleotide away. The CDR3 runs 16 amino acids, cysteine and phenylalanine included. Only the CDR3 DNA stays, 48 bases, in frame from base 1. From the germline V gene, CDR1 is SNHLY and CDR2 is FYNNEI. Unmatched junction bases come to 6, with V trimmed by 6 bases and J by 2 bases. The treatment or condition label here, explained by the study, means: live attenuated yellow fever vaccine strain. Two biological replicates of bulk PBMCs were collected at each blood-draw timepoint. A standard Ficoll-Paque protocol was used to isolate PBMCs from peripheral blood. RNA was extracted with TriZol from bulk PBMCs, CD4 and CD8 fractions, and dextramer-positive and dextramer-negative fractions. This sample was taken from a study of T cells after yellow fever vaccination (dated by TCRdb to the late 2010s). Some background on the complete study: Libraries from fractions with low cell numbers were prepared with the SMART-Seq v4 Ultra Low Input RNA kit. To track T-cell clones before and after primary and booster YFV17D yellow fever vaccination, bulk TCR alpha and beta repertoires were sequenced longitudinally. Bulk PBMC replicates and cell subsets were isolated from blood drawn at multiple timepoints before and after both primary and secondary immunization. Two healthy male donors made up the cohort, one aged 18 to 30 years and the other aged 30 to 40 years. General study outcomes and caveats: Only a couple of donors were included in the study, so the extent to which the findings can be generalized is limited. FACS-sorted repertoires could contain abundant contaminating clonotypes from the bulk population, so computational filtering was required. A small share of clonotypes occurred in both CD4 and CD8 compartments, likely arising from convergent recombination. Compared with the primary T-cell response, the secondary T-cell response was weaker but faster, peaking on day 5 rather than day 15. Most clones expanded after primary vaccination (around 96% of CD4 and around 88% of CD8) were re-detected after the booster, suggesting that broad memory maintenance occurred.

TCR cDNA was made using 5'RACE template switching, a step that added a universal primer site and unique molecular identifiers. cDNA synthesis was primed from both the TCR alpha and TCR beta constant segments. Two PCR steps were used to amplify libraries, with sample barcodes and sequencing adapters being added in the second step. Libraries were sequenced on Illumina HiSeq 2500 (2x100 bp) or NovaSeq (2x150 bp). The original methods were these. Demultiplexing of reads and collapsing into UMI consensus sequences were performed with MIGEC, and V(D)J alignment was carried out with MiXCR. Vaccine-responding clonotypes were defined with edgeR using replicate PBMC samples, requiring FDR below 0.01 and a log2 fold change above 5 up to day 15. Each bulk clonotype was labeled CD4 or CD8 based on which sequenced repertoire, CD4 or CD8, contained the clonotype at higher abundance. TCRdb reworked the public reads: Q25 trimming with fastp, MiXCR clone assembly, productive beta chains retained. Rows with one shared CDR3 protein collapse into an entry with the most common genes and DNA. TCRdb's processing, not the authors' own work, is the source of the V and J calls. The sample contains some 600,000 distinct CDR3 sequences, more than 9% of them found a single time. Jointly, the top ten make up under 15% of the sample.

This clonotype was obtained from a man aged 25 to 40 who received the YFV17D yellow fever vaccine. The sequence is built from TRBV2 and TRBJ2-6, and 8 junctional nucleotides match TRBD1. The starting material was PBMCs, obtained on the day of the yellow fever booster vaccination. Read as DNA, the sequence is TGTGCCAGCAGACCGGACAGGGTCCCTGGGGCCAACGTCCTGACTTTC. It specifies CASRPDRVPGANVLTF.